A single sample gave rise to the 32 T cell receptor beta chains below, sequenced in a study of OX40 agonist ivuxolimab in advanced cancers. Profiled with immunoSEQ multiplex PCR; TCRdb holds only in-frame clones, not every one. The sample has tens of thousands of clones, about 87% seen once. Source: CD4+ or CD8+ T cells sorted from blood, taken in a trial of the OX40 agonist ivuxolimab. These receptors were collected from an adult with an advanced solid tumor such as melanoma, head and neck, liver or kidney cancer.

This CDR3 reads CASSVYGSSYNEQFF. CDR3 in DNA: TGTGCCAGCAGTGTTTACGGGAGCTCCTACAATGAGCAGTTCTTC. This rearrangement joins TRBV6-1 to TRBJ2-1, with D possibly TRBD2 on 6 matching bases. This CDR3 spans 15 amino acids. Trimming shortened V by 4 bases and J by 0 bases, and 10 bases separated the two germline ends. Germline V gene sequence: CDR1 MNHNS, CDR2 SASEGT.

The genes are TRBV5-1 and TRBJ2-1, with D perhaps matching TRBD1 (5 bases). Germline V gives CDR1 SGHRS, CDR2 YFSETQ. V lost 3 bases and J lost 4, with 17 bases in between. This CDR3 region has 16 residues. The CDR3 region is CASSSPQGQPYNEQFF. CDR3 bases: TGCGCCAGCAGCTCCCCGCAGGGTCAACCGTACAATGAGCAGTTCTTC.

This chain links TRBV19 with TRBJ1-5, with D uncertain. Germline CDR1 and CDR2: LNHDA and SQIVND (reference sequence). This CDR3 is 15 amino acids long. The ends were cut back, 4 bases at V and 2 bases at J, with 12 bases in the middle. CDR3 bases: TGTGCCAGTAGTAGGGCCACCCGGGGCAATCAGCCCCAGCATTTT. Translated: CASSRATRGNQPQHF.

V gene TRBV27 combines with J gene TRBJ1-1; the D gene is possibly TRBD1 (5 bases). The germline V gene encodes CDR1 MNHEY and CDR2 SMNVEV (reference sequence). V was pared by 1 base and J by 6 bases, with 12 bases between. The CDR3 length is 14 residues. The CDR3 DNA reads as TGTGCCAGCAGTTTATTTCAGGGAGAGGCTGAAGCTTTCTTT. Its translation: CASSLFQGEAEAFF.

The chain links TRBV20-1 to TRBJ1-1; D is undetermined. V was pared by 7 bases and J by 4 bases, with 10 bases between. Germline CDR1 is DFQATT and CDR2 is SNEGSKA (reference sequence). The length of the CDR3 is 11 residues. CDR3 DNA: TGCAGTGTAGAGATGGGCACTGAAGCTTTCTTT. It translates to CSVEMGTEAFF.

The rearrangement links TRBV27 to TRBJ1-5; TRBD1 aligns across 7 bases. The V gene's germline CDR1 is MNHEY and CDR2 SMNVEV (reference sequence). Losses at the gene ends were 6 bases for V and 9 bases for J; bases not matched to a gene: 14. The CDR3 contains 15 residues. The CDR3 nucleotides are TGTGCCAGCAGCCCCGGACAGGCCGGGCGGAGGCCCCAGCATTTT. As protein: CASSPGQAGRRPQHF.

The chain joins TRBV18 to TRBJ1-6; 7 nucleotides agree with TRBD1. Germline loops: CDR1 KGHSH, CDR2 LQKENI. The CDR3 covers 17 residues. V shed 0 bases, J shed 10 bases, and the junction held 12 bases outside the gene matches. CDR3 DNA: TGTGCCAGCTCACCACCGTTACAGGACAGGCTTTACTCACCCCTCCACTTT. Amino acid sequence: CASSPPLQDRLYSPLHF. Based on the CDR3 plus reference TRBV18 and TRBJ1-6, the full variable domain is NAGVMQNPRHLVRRRGQEARLRCSPMKGHSHVYWYRQLPEEGLKFMVYLQKENIIDESGMPKERFSAEFPKEGPSILRIQQVVRGDSAAYFCASSPPLQDRLYSPLHFGNGTRLTVT.

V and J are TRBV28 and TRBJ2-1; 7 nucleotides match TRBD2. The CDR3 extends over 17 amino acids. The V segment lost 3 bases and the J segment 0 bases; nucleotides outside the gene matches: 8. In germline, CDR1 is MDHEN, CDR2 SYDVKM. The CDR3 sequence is CASSLVGGGSSYNEQFF. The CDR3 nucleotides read TGTGCCAGCAGTTTGGTTGGCGGCGGGAGCTCCTACAATGAGCAGTTCTTC.

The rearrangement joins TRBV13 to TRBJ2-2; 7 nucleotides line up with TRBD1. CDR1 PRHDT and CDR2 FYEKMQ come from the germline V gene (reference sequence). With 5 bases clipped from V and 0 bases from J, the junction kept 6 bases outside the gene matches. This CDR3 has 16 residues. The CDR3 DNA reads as TGTGCCAGCAGCAGTAGGGACAGCGCGAACACCGGGGAGCTGTTTTTT. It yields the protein CASSSRDSANTGELFF.

CDR3 bases: TGTGCCAGCAGTGAAGGTGCTAGCTACGAGCAGTACTTC. The encoded protein is CASSEGASYEQYF. This chain uses TRBV2 with TRBJ2-7; D ambiguous. Germline lookup yields CDR1 SNHLY and CDR2 FYNNEI. V was cut by 1 base and J by 3 bases, with 7 bases left in between. The CDR3 contains 13 residues.

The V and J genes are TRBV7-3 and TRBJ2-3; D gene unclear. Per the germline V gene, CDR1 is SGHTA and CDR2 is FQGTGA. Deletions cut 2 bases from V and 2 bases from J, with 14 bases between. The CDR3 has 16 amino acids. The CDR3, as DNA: TGTGCCAGCAGCTTACAGGACCTTCCTCCCACAGATACGCAGTATTTT. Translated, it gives CASSLQDLPPTDTQYF. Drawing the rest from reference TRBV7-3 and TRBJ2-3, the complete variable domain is GAGVSQTPSNKVTEKGKYVELRCDPISGHTALYWYRQSLGQGPEFLIYFQGTGAADDSGLPNDRFFAVRPEGSVSTLKIQRTERGDSAVYLCASSLQDLPPTDTQYFGPGTRLTVL.

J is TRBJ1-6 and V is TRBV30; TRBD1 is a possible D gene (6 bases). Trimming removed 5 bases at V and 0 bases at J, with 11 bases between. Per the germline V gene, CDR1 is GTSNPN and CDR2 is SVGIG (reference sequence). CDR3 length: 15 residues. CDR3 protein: CAWEQGSSYNSPLHF. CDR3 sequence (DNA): TGTGCCTGGGAACAGGGTAGCTCCTATAATTCACCCCTCCACTTT.

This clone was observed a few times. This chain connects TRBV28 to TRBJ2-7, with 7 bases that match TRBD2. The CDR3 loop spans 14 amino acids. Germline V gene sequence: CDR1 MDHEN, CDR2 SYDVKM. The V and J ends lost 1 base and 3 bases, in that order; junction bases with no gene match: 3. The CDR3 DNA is TGTGCCAGCAGTTTATCGCCTAGCGGCTACGAGCAGTACTTC. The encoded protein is CASSLSPSGYEQYF.

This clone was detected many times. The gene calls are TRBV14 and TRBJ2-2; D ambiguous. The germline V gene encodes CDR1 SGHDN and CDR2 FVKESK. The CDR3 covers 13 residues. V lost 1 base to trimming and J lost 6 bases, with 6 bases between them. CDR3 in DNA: TGTGCCAGCAGCCAAGTGGGCGCCGGGGAGCTGTTTTTT. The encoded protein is CASSQVGAGELFF. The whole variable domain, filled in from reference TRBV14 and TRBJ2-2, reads EAGVTQFPSHSVIEKGQTVTLRCDPISGHDNLYWYRRVMGKEIKFLLHFVKESKQDESGMPNNRFLAERTGGTYSTLKVQPAELEDSGVYFCASSQVGAGELFFGEGSRLTVL.

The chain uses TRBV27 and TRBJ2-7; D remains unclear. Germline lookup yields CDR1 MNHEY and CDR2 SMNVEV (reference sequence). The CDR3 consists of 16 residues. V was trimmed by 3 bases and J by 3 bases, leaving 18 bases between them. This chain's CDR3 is CASSFSLVTKNYEQYF. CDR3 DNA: TGTGCCAGCAGTTTTTCCCTTGTCACGAAGAACTACGAGCAGTACTTC.

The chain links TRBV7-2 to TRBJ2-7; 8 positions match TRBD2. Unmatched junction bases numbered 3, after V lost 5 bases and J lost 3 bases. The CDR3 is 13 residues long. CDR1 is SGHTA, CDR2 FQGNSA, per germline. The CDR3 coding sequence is TGTGCCAGCAGCCGGGGACTAGTCTACGAGCAGTACTTC. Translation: CASSRGLVYEQYF.

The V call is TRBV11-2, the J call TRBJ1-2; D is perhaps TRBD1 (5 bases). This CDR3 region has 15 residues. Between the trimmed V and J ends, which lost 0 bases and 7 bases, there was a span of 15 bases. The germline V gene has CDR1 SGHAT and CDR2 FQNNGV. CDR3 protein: CASSLDPAGTLGYTF. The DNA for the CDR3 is TGTGCCAGCAGCTTAGACCCCGCCGGGACGCTTGGCTACACCTTC.

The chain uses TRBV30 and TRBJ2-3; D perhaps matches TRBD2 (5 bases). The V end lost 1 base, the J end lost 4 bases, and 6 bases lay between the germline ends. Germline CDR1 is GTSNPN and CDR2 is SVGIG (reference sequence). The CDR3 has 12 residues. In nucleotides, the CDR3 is TGTGCCTGGAGTGAGGAGGCAGATACGCAGTATTTT. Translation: CAWSEEADTQYF.

CDR3 sequence: CAMGISGVTNTGELFF. CDR3 DNA: TGTGCCATGGGGATTTCGGGGGTGACGAACACCGGGGAGCTGTTTTTT. The chain joins TRBV10-3 to TRBJ2-2; a weak D match, TRBD2 (6 bases). The CDR3 contains 16 residues. Trimming shortened V by 9 bases and J by 0 bases, and 17 bases separated the two germline ends. The germline CDR1 and CDR2 sequences are ENHRY and SYGVKD.

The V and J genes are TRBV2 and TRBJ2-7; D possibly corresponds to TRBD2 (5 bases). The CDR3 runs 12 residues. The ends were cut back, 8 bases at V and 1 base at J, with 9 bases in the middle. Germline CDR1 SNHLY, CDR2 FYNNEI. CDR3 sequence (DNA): TGTGCCAGCGACACTAGGTCCTACGAGCAGTACTTC. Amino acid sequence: CASDTRSYEQYF.

The CDR3 sequence is CASSLSPGRNEQFF. The CDR3 DNA reads TGTGCCAGCAGTTTATCTCCCGGAAGGAATGAGCAGTTCTTC. The chain is built from TRBV27 and TRBJ2-1; D ambiguous. V was shortened by 0 bases and J by 7 bases, with 10 bases between the two germline ends. Germline V gene data show CDR1 as MNHEY and CDR2 as SMNVEV (reference sequence). The CDR3 length is 14 residues.

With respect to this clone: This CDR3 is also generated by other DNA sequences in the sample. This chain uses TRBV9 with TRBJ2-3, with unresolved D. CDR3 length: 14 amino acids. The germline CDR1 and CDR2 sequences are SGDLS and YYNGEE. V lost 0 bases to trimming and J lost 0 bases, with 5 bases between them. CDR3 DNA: TGTGCCAGCAGCGTAGTGGGAAGCACAGATACGCAGTATTTT. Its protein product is CASSVVGSTDTQYF.

CDR3 in amino acids: CASCPPLGNTGELFF. DNA of the CDR3: TGTGCCAGCTGCCCTCCCCTTGGGAACACCGGGGAGCTGTTTTTT. The rearrangement uses TRBV28 and TRBJ2-2; D unresolved. There are 15 residues in the CDR3. CDR1 is MDHEN and CDR2 is SYDVKM in the germline V gene. With 8 bases removed from V and 1 base from J, the gap between germline ends came to 14 bases.

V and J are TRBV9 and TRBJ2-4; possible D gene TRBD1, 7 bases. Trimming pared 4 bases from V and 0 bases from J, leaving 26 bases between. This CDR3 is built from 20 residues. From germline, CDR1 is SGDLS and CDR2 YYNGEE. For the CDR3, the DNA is TGTGCCAGCAGCCCGCAGACCGGGACAGCGAGGGGACTAGCCAAAAACATTCAGTACTTC. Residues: CASSPQTGTARGLAKNIQYF.

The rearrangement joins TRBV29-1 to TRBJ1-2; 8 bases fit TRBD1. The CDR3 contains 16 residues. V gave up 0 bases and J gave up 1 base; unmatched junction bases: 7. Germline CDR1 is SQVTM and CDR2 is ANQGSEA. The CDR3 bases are TGCAGCGTTGAAGATGGGAGGACAGGGTATAACTATGGCTACACCTTC. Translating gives CSVEDGRTGYNYGYTF.

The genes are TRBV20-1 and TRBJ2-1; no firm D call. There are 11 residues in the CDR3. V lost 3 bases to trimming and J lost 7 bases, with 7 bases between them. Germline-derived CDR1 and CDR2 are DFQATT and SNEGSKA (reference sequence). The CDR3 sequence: CSARLVNEQFF. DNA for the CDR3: TGCAGTGCTAGGCTTGTGAATGAGCAGTTCTTC.

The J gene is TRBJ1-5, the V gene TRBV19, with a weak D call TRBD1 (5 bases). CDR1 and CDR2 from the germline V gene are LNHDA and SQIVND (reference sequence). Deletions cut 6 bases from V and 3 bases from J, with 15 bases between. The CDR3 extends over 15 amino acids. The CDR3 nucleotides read TGTGCCAGTAGCTGGGGAGGGGAATACAATCAGCCCCAGCATTTT. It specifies CASSWGGEYNQPQHF.

The CDR3, as DNA: TGTGCCGCAGGGAGAGCGCTAAATGAGCAGTTCTTC. It codes for CAAGRALNEQFF. The rearrangement uses TRBV6-1 and TRBJ2-1; D assignment may be TRBD1 or TRBD2 (5 bases each). CDR3 length: 12 amino acids. CDR1 is MNHNS and CDR2 is SASEGT in the germline V gene. V lost 11 bases and J lost 7, with 15 bases in between.

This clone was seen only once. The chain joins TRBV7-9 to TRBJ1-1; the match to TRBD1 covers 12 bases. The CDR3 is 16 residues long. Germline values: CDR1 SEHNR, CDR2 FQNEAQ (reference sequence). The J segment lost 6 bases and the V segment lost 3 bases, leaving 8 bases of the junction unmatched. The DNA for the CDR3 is TGTGCCAGCAGCTTGAGATCCGGGACAGGGGGCTCTGAAGCTTTCTTT. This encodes CASSLRSGTGGSEAFF.

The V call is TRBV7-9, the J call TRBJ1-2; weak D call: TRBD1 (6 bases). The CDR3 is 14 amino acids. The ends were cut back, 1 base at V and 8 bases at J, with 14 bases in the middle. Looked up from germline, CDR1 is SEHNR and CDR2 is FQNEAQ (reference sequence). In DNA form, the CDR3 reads TGTGCCAGCAGCTTAGGGACAGAGCCCGGGGGCTACACCTTC. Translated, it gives CASSLGTEPGGYTF.

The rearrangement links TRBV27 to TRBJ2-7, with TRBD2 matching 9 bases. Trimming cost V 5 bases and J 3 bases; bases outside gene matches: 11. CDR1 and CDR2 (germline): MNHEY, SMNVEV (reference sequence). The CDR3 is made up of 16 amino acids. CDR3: CASSNGVAGEYYEQYF. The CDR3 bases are TGTGCCAGCAGTAACGGCGTAGCGGGGGAATACTACGAGCAGTACTTC.

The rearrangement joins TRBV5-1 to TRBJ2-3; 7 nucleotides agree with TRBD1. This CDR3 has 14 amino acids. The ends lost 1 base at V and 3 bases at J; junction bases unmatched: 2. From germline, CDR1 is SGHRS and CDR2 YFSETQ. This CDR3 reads CASSLSGGTDTQYF. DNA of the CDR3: TGCGCCAGCAGCTTGTCAGGGGGAACAGATACGCAGTATTTT.